This is a list of T cell receptor beta chains from one sample in a study of a mutant IDH1 vaccine in newly diagnosed glioma. What these receptors recognize is not known. TCRdb keeps only in-frame clones here, not all; method: immunoSEQ multiplex PCR. Of about 54,000 clones detected, around four fifths appear once; the ten largest clones hold approximately 4%. The sample in question was PBMCs, obtained from a glioma patient whose treatment included an IDH1 peptide vaccine. The receptors were gathered from a woman between 18 and 29 years old with glioma. The CDR3 runs from the conserved cysteine through the conserved F or W. The order of the fields is CDR3 protein, CDR3 DNA, V gene, clone size, D gene, J gene. The D gene is left open where the match is weak. The size of a clone is reported for some rows only, either as once, few or many, or as a class for expanded clones.

CDR3 protein: CASSDRASSYEQYF
CDR3 DNA: TGTGCCAGCTCCGACAGGGCGAGCTCCTACGAGCAGTACTTC
V gene: TRBV11-2
clone size: .
D gene: TRBD1
J gene: TRBJ2-7

CDR3 protein: CASSEPGGSTDTQYF
CDR3 DNA: TGTGCCAGTTCGGAGCCGGGAGGGAGCACAGATACGCAGTATTTT
V gene: TRBV19
clone size: .
D gene: TRBD2
J gene: TRBJ2-3

CDR3 protein: CASSSPRGSYNSPLHF
CDR3 DNA: TGTGCCAGTAGTTCCCCGAGAGGATCCTATAATTCACCCCTCCACTTT
V gene: TRBV19
clone size: .
D gene: .
J gene: TRBJ1-6

CDR3 protein: CASIQVQGAYTEAFF
CDR3 DNA: TGTGCCAGCATTCAGGTACAGGGGGCCTACACTGAAGCTTTCTTT
V gene: TRBV27
clone size: .
D gene: TRBD1
J gene: TRBJ1-1

CDR3 protein: CASSTESRAISGGYTF
CDR3 DNA: TGTGCCAGTAGTACCGAATCCAGGGCCATAAGCGGTGGCTACACCTTC
V gene: TRBV19
clone size: .
D gene: .
J gene: TRBJ1-2

CDR3 protein: CASSRTGDEAFF
CDR3 DNA: TGTGCCAGCAGCCGGACAGGGGATGAAGCTTTCTTT
V gene: TRBV7-9
clone size: few
D gene: TRBD1
J gene: TRBJ1-1

CDR3 protein: CASSESISGQETQYF
CDR3 DNA: TGCGCCAGCAGTGAGTCTATAAGCGGACAAGAGACCCAGTACTTC
V gene: TRBV10-1
clone size: few
D gene: .
J gene: TRBJ2-5

CDR3 protein: CASSHRDGSSPLHF
CDR3 DNA: TGCGCCAGCAGCCACCGGGACGGATCTTCACCCCTCCACTTT
V gene: TRBV5-1
clone size: .
D gene: .
J gene: TRBJ1-6

CDR3 protein: CASAKTGGHEQFF
CDR3 DNA: TGTGCCAGCGCCAAGACAGGGGGCCATGAGCAGTTCTTC
V gene: TRBV9
clone size: few
D gene: TRBD1
J gene: TRBJ2-1

CDR3 protein: CSVEDLGGAGETQYF
CDR3 DNA: TGCAGCGTTGAAGATCTTGGGGGGGCAGGAGAGACCCAGTACTTC
V gene: TRBV29-1
clone size: once
D gene: .
J gene: TRBJ2-5

CDR3 protein: CASSPPGRSSYEQYF
CDR3 DNA: TGTGCCAGCAGCCCTCCCGGGCGATCCTCCTACGAGCAGTACTTC
V gene: TRBV9
clone size: .
D gene: .
J gene: TRBJ2-7

CDR3 protein: CASSSTYEQYF
CDR3 DNA: TGCGCCAGCAGCTCTACCTACGAGCAGTACTTC
V gene: TRBV5-1
clone size: .
D gene: .
J gene: TRBJ2-7

CDR3 protein: CASKGAVNTGELFF
CDR3 DNA: TGTGCCAGCAAAGGGGCGGTGAACACCGGGGAGCTGTTTTTT
V gene: TRBV6-5
clone size: .
D gene: .
J gene: TRBJ2-2

CDR3 protein: CASSSGTGVFYEQYF
CDR3 DNA: TGTGCCAGCAGTTCCGGGACAGGTGTTTTTTACGAGCAGTACTTC
V gene: TRBV6-5
clone size: .
D gene: TRBD1
J gene: TRBJ2-7

CDR3 protein: CAIRFGPNTGELFF
CDR3 DNA: TGTGCCATCAGGTTCGGACCGAACACCGGGGAGCTGTTTTTT
V gene: TRBV10-3
clone size: .
D gene: .
J gene: TRBJ2-2

CDR3 protein: CASSLRGTDSTQYF
CDR3 DNA: TGTGCCAGCAGCTTACGCGGGACGGACAGTACGCAGTATTTT
V gene: TRBV7-9
clone size: .
D gene: .
J gene: TRBJ2-3

CDR3 protein: CASGPPTGELFF
CDR3 DNA: TGTGCTAGTGGTCCCCCCACCGGGGAGCTGTTTTTT
V gene: TRBV12-5
clone size: .
D gene: .
J gene: TRBJ2-2

CDR3 protein: CASSLSTNSPLHF
CDR3 DNA: TGTGCCAGCAGTTTATCAACTAATTCACCCCTCCACTTT
V gene: TRBV27
clone size: once
D gene: .
J gene: TRBJ1-6

CDR3 protein: CASSRRTSGGDEQFF
CDR3 DNA: TGTGCCAGCAGCCGCAGGACTAGCGGGGGCGATGAGCAGTTCTTC
V gene: TRBV4-2
clone size: .
D gene: TRBD2
J gene: TRBJ2-1

CDR3 protein: CAIWGGRDNYGYTF
CDR3 DNA: TGTGCCATCTGGGGGGGCAGGGATAACTATGGCTACACCTTC
V gene: TRBV10-3
clone size: .
D gene: .
J gene: TRBJ1-2

CDR3 protein: CASSGGGWAEQFF
CDR3 DNA: TGTGCCAGCAGCGGGGGGGGCTGGGCTGAGCAGTTCTTC
V gene: TRBV5-6
clone size: .
D gene: .
J gene: TRBJ2-1

CDR3 protein: CSVGRGGDTQYF
CDR3 DNA: TGCAGCGTTGGAAGGGGGGGGGATACGCAGTATTTT
V gene: TRBV29-1
clone size: .
D gene: .
J gene: TRBJ2-3

CDR3 protein: CASLTGSSYEQYF
CDR3 DNA: TGTGCCAGTCTGACAGGGAGCTCCTACGAGCAGTACTTC
V gene: TRBV2
clone size: .
D gene: TRBD1
J gene: TRBJ2-7

CDR3 protein: CASSRGDLGDTEAFF
CDR3 DNA: TGTGCCAGCAGCCGTGGGGACCTAGGGGACACTGAAGCTTTCTTT
V gene: TRBV6-5
clone size: .
D gene: .
J gene: TRBJ1-1

CDR3 protein: CASSEQPEQYF
CDR3 DNA: TGCGCCAGCAGTGAGCAACCCGAGCAGTACTTC
V gene: TRBV10-1
clone size: .
D gene: .
J gene: TRBJ2-7

CDR3 protein: CASSRGQINYGYTF
CDR3 DNA: TGTGCCAGCAGCCGTGGACAGATAAACTATGGCTACACCTTC
V gene: TRBV6-6
clone size: .
D gene: .
J gene: TRBJ1-2

CDR3 protein: CASSLSARRYTEAFF
CDR3 DNA: TGTGCCAGCAGTTTATCCGCCCGAAGATACACTGAAGCTTTCTTT
V gene: TRBV27
clone size: .
D gene: .
J gene: TRBJ1-1

CDR3 protein: CATSRGLAGTENIQYF
CDR3 DNA: TGTGCCACCAGCAGAGGACTAGCGGGGACGGAAAACATTCAGTACTTC
V gene: TRBV15
clone size: .
D gene: TRBD2
J gene: TRBJ2-4

CDR3 protein: CAISGLAGVYEQYF
CDR3 DNA: TGTGCCATCAGTGGACTAGCGGGAGTCTACGAGCAGTACTTC
V gene: TRBV10-3
clone size: .
D gene: TRBD2
J gene: TRBJ2-7

CDR3 protein: CASSAGGRISGEQYF
CDR3 DNA: TGTGCCAGCAGCGCCGGAGGGCGGATAAGCGGCGAGCAGTACTTC
V gene: TRBV5-6
clone size: .
D gene: .
J gene: TRBJ2-7

CDR3 protein: CASSSEVSNTEAFF
CDR3 DNA: TGCGCCAGCAGCTCGGAGGTATCGAACACTGAAGCTTTCTTT
V gene: TRBV5-1
clone size: few
D gene: .
J gene: TRBJ1-1

CDR3 protein: CASSSYGTSGGETQYF
CDR3 DNA: TGTGCCAGCAGCTCTTACGGTACCTCGGGGGGAGAGACCCAGTACTTC
V gene: TRBV7-9
clone size: .
D gene: TRBD2
J gene: TRBJ2-5

CDR3 protein: CASSGGSYEQYF
CDR3 DNA: TGCGCCAGCAGCGGGGGTTCCTACGAGCAGTACTTC
V gene: TRBV5-1
clone size: .
D gene: .
J gene: TRBJ2-7

CDR3 protein: CASSWDRHGAFF
CDR3 DNA: TGTGCCAGCAGCTGGGACCGACATGGAGCTTTCTTT
V gene: TRBV7-9
clone size: .
D gene: .
J gene: TRBJ1-1

CDR3 protein: CASSAHDYEQYF
CDR3 DNA: TGTGCCAGTAGTGCCCATGACTACGAGCAGTACTTC
V gene: TRBV19
clone size: .
D gene: .
J gene: TRBJ2-7

CDR3 protein: CASSPSGGAETQYF
CDR3 DNA: TGCGCCAGCAGCCCTAGCGGGGGGGCGGAGACCCAGTACTTC
V gene: TRBV5-1
clone size: .
D gene: TRBD2
J gene: TRBJ2-5

CDR3 protein: CASSPRDQGVNTEAFF
CDR3 DNA: TGTGCCAGCAGCCCGCGGGACCAGGGGGTGAACACTGAAGCTTTCTTT
V gene: TRBV7-8
clone size: .
D gene: TRBD1
J gene: TRBJ1-1

CDR3 protein: CASSLRSSYNEQFF
CDR3 DNA: TGCGCCAGCAGCCTGAGGAGCTCCTACAATGAGCAGTTCTTC
V gene: TRBV4-1
clone size: few
D gene: .
J gene: TRBJ2-1

CDR3 protein: CASSLTSQGLGTF
CDR3 DNA: TGTGCCAGCAGCTTAACTAGTCAGGGCTTAGGAACCTTC
V gene: TRBV7-3
clone size: .
D gene: .
J gene: TRBJ1-2

CDR3 protein: CASSSGLIRGGTDTQYF
CDR3 DNA: TGTGCCAGCAGCTCGGGACTTATAAGAGGGGGCACAGATACGCAGTATTTT
V gene: TRBV11-3
clone size: .
D gene: .
J gene: TRBJ2-3

CDR3 protein: CASSVPSGGGTGELFF
CDR3 DNA: TGTGCCAGCAGCGTCCCTAGCGGGGGGGGGACCGGGGAGCTGTTTTTT
V gene: TRBV7-2
clone size: .
D gene: TRBD2
J gene: TRBJ2-2

CDR3 protein: CAISQGKADTQYF
CDR3 DNA: TGTGCCATCAGTCAGGGGAAAGCAGATACGCAGTATTTT
V gene: TRBV10-3
clone size: .
D gene: .
J gene: TRBJ2-3

CDR3 protein: CASSVGSKGGTEAFF
CDR3 DNA: TGTGCCAGCAGCGTAGGTTCAAAGGGGGGCACTGAAGCTTTCTTT
V gene: TRBV9
clone size: .
D gene: .
J gene: TRBJ1-1

CDR3 protein: CASSTTGEGYTF
CDR3 DNA: TGTGCCAGCAGCACGACAGGGGAGGGCTACACCTTC
V gene: TRBV7-2
clone size: .
D gene: TRBD1
J gene: TRBJ1-2

CDR3 protein: CASSFGTYDGEKLFF
CDR3 DNA: TGTGCCAGCAGCTTTGGTACTTACGACGGTGAAAAACTGTTTTTT
V gene: TRBV7-2
clone size: .
D gene: .
J gene: TRBJ1-4

CDR3 protein: CASSTPGDRVSNQPQHF
CDR3 DNA: TGTGCCAGTAGTACCCCGGGCGACCGAGTTAGCAATCAGCCCCAGCATTTT
V gene: TRBV19
clone size: .
D gene: .
J gene: TRBJ1-5

CDR3 protein: CASSLYSNQPQHF
CDR3 DNA: TGTGCCAGCTCTCTGTATAGCAATCAGCCCCAGCATTTT
V gene: TRBV18
clone size: .
D gene: .
J gene: TRBJ1-5

CDR3 protein: CASSWERTEQYF
CDR3 DNA: TGTGCCAGCAGCTGGGAGCGGACCGAGCAGTACTTC
V gene: TRBV5-6
clone size: .
D gene: .
J gene: TRBJ2-7

CDR3 protein: CASSPMPGNEQFF
CDR3 DNA: TGTGCCAGCAGTCCGATGCCCGGCAATGAGCAGTTCTTC
V gene: TRBV6-1
clone size: .
D gene: .
J gene: TRBJ2-1

CDR3 protein: CASSRGRTDTQYF
CDR3 DNA: TGCGCCAGCAGCCGGGGCCGCACAGATACGCAGTATTTT
V gene: TRBV5-1
clone size: .
D gene: .
J gene: TRBJ2-3

CDR3 protein: CASRMRERRSGANVLTF
CDR3 DNA: TGTGCCAGCAGGATGCGGGAACGTCGCTCTGGGGCCAACGTCCTGACTTTC
V gene: TRBV2
clone size: .
D gene: .
J gene: TRBJ2-6

CDR3 protein: CASSARDRERDGYTF
CDR3 DNA: TGTGCCAGCAGTGCCCGGGACAGGGAAAGGGATGGCTACACCTTC
V gene: TRBV6-1
clone size: few
D gene: TRBD1
J gene: TRBJ1-2

CDR3 protein: CASSLTLYGYTF
CDR3 DNA: TGTGCCAGCAGCTTAACCCTCTATGGCTACACCTTC
V gene: TRBV7-9
clone size: once
D gene: .
J gene: TRBJ1-2

CDR3 protein: CASSERDSSYNEQFF
CDR3 DNA: TGCGCCAGCAGCGAGCGGGACAGCTCCTACAATGAGCAGTTCTTC
V gene: TRBV5-1
clone size: .
D gene: .
J gene: TRBJ2-1

CDR3 protein: CSGVGGGTQYF
CDR3 DNA: TGCAGCGGTGTTGGGGGGGGTACCCAGTACTTC
V gene: TRBV29-1
clone size: once
D gene: TRBD2
J gene: TRBJ2-5

CDR3 protein: CASSLEGYGRNTGELFF
CDR3 DNA: TGCGCCAGCAGCTTGGAGGGGTACGGGCGCAACACCGGGGAGCTGTTTTTT
V gene: TRBV5-1
clone size: .
D gene: .
J gene: TRBJ2-2

CDR3 protein: CASSYSGGDGYTF
CDR3 DNA: TGTGCCAGCAGTTACTCAGGGGGGGATGGCTACACCTTC
V gene: TRBV6-5
clone size: .
D gene: .
J gene: TRBJ1-2

CDR3 protein: CASSESGAGVGNQPQHF
CDR3 DNA: TGCGCCAGCAGTGAGTCAGGGGCAGGGGTGGGAAATCAGCCCCAGCATTTT
V gene: TRBV10-2
clone size: .
D gene: .
J gene: TRBJ1-5

CDR3 protein: CASSATGISTEAFF
CDR3 DNA: TGTGCCAGCAGCGCGACAGGGATCAGCACTGAAGCTTTCTTT
V gene: TRBV9
clone size: .
D gene: TRBD1
J gene: TRBJ1-1